These 22 T cell receptor beta chains share one sample of origin, sequenced in a study of CD8+CD57+ T cells in acquired aplastic anemia. Genomic DNA was employed as the template in profiling TCR beta VDJ and CDR3. TCRdb reprocessed the reads via MiXCR and lists one record per CDR3 protein. The repertoire holds 350,000 to 450,000 distinct CDR3 sequences, with just under 70% as singletons. Sample: sorted CD4+, CD8+, or CD8+CD57+ T cells (not recorded which) from PBMCs. Receptor source: a human donor in good health, serving as a control.

This chain joins TRBV7-9 and TRBJ1-6; D remains unclear. The germline CDR1 and CDR2 sequences are SEHNR and FQNEAQ (reference sequence). Trimming removed 2 bases at V and 17 bases at J, with 22 bases between. The length of the CDR3 is 15 residues. CDR3 nucleotide sequence: TGTGCCAGCAGCTTAAAGGGCGGAGGCACTGAAGCTTTCCACTTT. Its protein product is CASSLKGGGTEAFHF.

As for this clonotype: The conserved phenylalanine or tryptophan is not found at the CDR3 terminus, so this likely reflects a read error. The gene calls are TRBV7-3 and TRBJ1-2, with TRBD1 as a possible D gene (5 bases). CDR1 is SGHTA, CDR2 FQGTGA, per germline. V was trimmed by 6 bases and J by 8 bases, leaving 16 bases between them. This CDR3 contains 13 residues. CDR3 sequence reads: CASSLEGLRGYTC. The CDR3 nucleotides are TGTGCCAGCAGTCTCGAGGGGCTGAGAGGCTACACCTGC.

This clonotype was counted a single time. This chain connects TRBV7-4 to TRBJ1-3; D possibly corresponds to TRBD1 (5 bases). Germline CDR1 SGHVT, CDR2 SQSDAQ. V was pared by 8 bases and J by 0 bases, with 20 bases between. This CDR3 spans 17 amino acids. The CDR3 loop reads CASALIPGRTSGNTIYF. CDR3 DNA: TGTGCCAGCGCTCTAATCCCGGGACGGACCTCTGGAAACACCATATATTTT.

In this sample, this clonotype turned up many times. This sequence joins TRBV19 and TRBJ1-5; TRBD1 might be the D (6 bases). The germline gives CDR1 LNHDA, CDR2 SQIVND (reference sequence). The V end was cut by 1 base, the J end by 5 bases, with 12 bases between. This CDR3 region has 15 residues. For the CDR3, the DNA is TGTGCCAGTAGTATAGCCGGTGGGGGCGATCAGCCCCAGCATTTT. Protein sequence: CASSIAGGGDQPQHF.

This clonotype was found many times. The V and J genes are TRBV7-3 and TRBJ2-1; D not resolved. Germline CDR1 is SGHTA and CDR2 is FQGTGA. The CDR3 is 13 amino acids. Trimming shortened V by 2 bases and J by 3 bases, and 5 bases separated the two germline ends. The CDR3 is CASSLLRYNEQFF. The CDR3 coding sequence is TGTGCCAGCAGCTTACTCCGCTACAATGAGCAGTTCTTC.

For the CDR3, the DNA is TGCAGTGCTACCATAACACGCAGCACAGATCAGCCCCAGCATTTT. Its translation: CSATITRSTDQPQHF. This chain joins TRBV20-1 and TRBJ1-5; D call uncertain. This CDR3 comprises 15 residues. Trimming removed 4 bases from V and 5 bases from J, with 18 bases in between. Germline V lookup: CDR1 DFQATT, CDR2 SNEGSKA (reference sequence).

With regard to this clonotype: No conserved phenylalanine or tryptophan is present at the end of the CDR3, so a read error is the likely explanation. The limits of the CDR3 on the DNA are not certain, so only TCRdb's listed CDR3 is given. The chain links TRBV7-6 to TRBJ2-7; the listed D gene, TRBD2, was not tested against the DNA. The CDR3 is 12 amino acids long, termini counted. Per germline, CDR1 SGHVS and CDR2 FNYEAQ. CDR3 region: CASSLALDGQDI.

Of note for this clonotype: A junction boundary mismatches the germline segment, possibly from a read error. V is TRBV7-2 and J is TRBJ1-2; D gene uncertain. The CDR3 is 14 residues long. Germline V gene data show CDR1 as SGHTA and CDR2 as FQGNSA. The CDR3 is CASSLTDTQYGYTF. The CDR3 region has the DNA TGTGCCAGCAGCCTAACAGATACGCAGTATGGTTACACATTC.

This clonotype appeared many times. The chain joins TRBV6-4 to TRBJ1-6; 7 bases fit TRBD1. The length of the CDR3 is 15 residues. V lost 6 bases and J lost 6; bases outside the gene matches: 8. In germline, CDR1 is MRHNA, CDR2 SNTAGT. The CDR3 DNA reads as TGTGCCAGCAGCCGGGACAGCCCACCTAATTCACCCCTCCACTTT. Translating gives CASSRDSPPNSPLHF.

As to this clonotype: A read error may account for a junction end that differs from germline. CDR3 nucleotide sequence: TGTGCCAGCAGCCCAGGTCTGGCGGACTACGAGCACTACTTC. Residues: CASSPGLADYEHYF. The chain is built from TRBV15 and TRBJ2-7, with D perhaps matching TRBD2 (6 bases). This CDR3 region has 14 residues. CDR1 and CDR2 from the germline V gene are LNHNV and YYDKDF (reference sequence).

This clonotype was found a few times. The V and J genes are TRBV9 and TRBJ2-7, with 7 bases that match TRBD1. CDR1 SGDLS and CDR2 YYNGEE come from the germline V gene. The V segment lost 6 bases and the J segment 4 bases; nucleotides outside the gene matches: 1. The CDR3 length is 11 residues. The CDR3 region has the DNA TGTGCCAGCACGGGACAGTACGAGCAGTACTTC. It translates to CASTGQYEQYF.

In this sample, this clonotype turned up many times. This rearrangement joins TRBV30 to TRBJ1-1; perhaps TRBD1 as D (6 bases). Germline CDR1 and CDR2: GTSNPN and SVGIG (reference sequence). The V end lost 4 bases, the J end lost 11 bases, and 17 bases lay between the germline ends. This CDR3 comprises 12 residues. As DNA, the CDR3 is TGTGCCTGGACGCGAGGGGGACTCGAGGCTTTCTTT. It encodes CAWTRGGLEAFF.

The CDR3 DNA reads as TGTGCCAGCAGCGGGAGGGAGAGAGGACAGCCCCAGCATTTT. Translation: CASSGRERGQPQHF. The V gene is TRBV5-8, the J gene TRBJ1-5; the D is unclear. The CDR3 length is 14 residues. Germline V lookup: CDR1 SGHTS, CDR2 YDEGEE. Trimming cost V 4 bases and J 7 bases, with 15 bases left between them.

This clonotype was seen ten or more times. J is TRBJ1-2 and V is TRBV6-6, with 7 bases lining up with TRBD1. The trim removed 0 bases at V and 5 bases at J, leaving 9 bases unmatched. The length of the CDR3 is 16 residues. CDR1 and CDR2 (germline): MNHNY, SVGAGI (reference sequence). The CDR3 DNA sequence: TGTGCCAGCAGTTACTCGTTTGGACAGGTCACATATGGCTACACCTTC. Translation: CASSYSFGQVTYGYTF.

J is TRBJ2-2 and V is TRBV6-5, with D uncertain. V lost 1 base and J lost 3, with 9 bases in between. Germline V lookup: CDR1 MNHEY, CDR2 SVGAGI. The CDR3 extends over 15 amino acids. The CDR3 DNA sequence: TGTGCCAGCAGTTACTTGGGGTCTTACACCGGGGAGCTGTTTTTT. As protein: CASSYLGSYTGELFF.

For this clonotype: An end of the junction does not agree with germline; a read error may underlie this. The chain employs TRBV5-8 and TRBJ2-5; possible D gene TRBD2, 6 bases. The CDR3 is made up of 14 amino acids. The V gene's germline CDR1 is SGHTS and CDR2 YDEGEE. DNA for the CDR3: TGTGCCAGCAACCCTATGGTAGCGGAGGAGACCGAGTACTTC. Translated, it gives CASNPMVAEETEYF.

A note on this clonotype: The junction differs from germline at one of its ends, possibly a read error. This rearrangement joins TRBV7-8 to TRBJ2-7; 10 nucleotides match TRBD1. Germline V gene lookup returns CDR1 SGHVS and CDR2 FQNEAQ. This CDR3 has 14 amino acids. The CDR3 is CASSARQGAGEQHF. CDR3 in DNA: TGTGCCAGCAGCGCTAGACAGGGGGCTGGTGAGCAGCACTTC.

Worth noting for this clonotype: An end of the junction does not agree with germline; a read error may underlie this. V usage is TRBV7-3 and J usage is TRBJ2-7; D is possibly TRBD2 (5 bases). Per the germline V gene, CDR1 is SGHTA and CDR2 is FQGTGA. The CDR3 is made up of 13 amino acids. The CDR3: CASSLNTEGEEDF. CDR3 bases: TGTGCCAGCAGCCTAAATACAGAGGGCGAGGAGGACTTC.

This clonotype was seen a handful of times. The CDR3 end shows no conserved phenylalanine or tryptophan, and so a read error is likely. The DNA is omitted, as the CDR3 cannot be located on it reliably, and the CDR3 follows TCRdb's listing. The chain couples TRBV7-6 to TRBJ1-1; TRBD1 is the table's D call, not checked against the DNA. CDR1 is SGHVS, CDR2 FNYEAQ, per germline. The CDR3 adds up to 13 amino acids, both ends counted. The CDR3 loop reads CASSTRPGTYEQY.

The rearrangement joins TRBV15 to TRBJ2-5; D unresolved. CDR1 and CDR2 from the germline V gene are LNHNV and YYDKDF (reference sequence). This CDR3 region has 15 residues. Trimming removed 0 bases at V and 1 base at J, with 9 bases between. The CDR3 sequence is CATSRDNNLQETQYF. The CDR3 coding sequence is TGTGCCACCAGCAGAGATAATAACCTCCAAGAGACCCAGTACTTC.

The chain joins TRBV10-3 to TRBJ1-1; TRBD1 matches 10 bases. Germline V gene sequence: CDR1 ENHRY, CDR2 SYGVKD. The CDR3 sequence is 14 residues long. V shed 7 bases and J 4 bases; nucleotides not matched to a gene: 6. Here the CDR3 reads CAITPGQGPTEAFF. CDR3 DNA: TGTGCCATCACCCCGGGACAGGGGCCCACTGAAGCTTTCTTT.

This clonotype was seen a single time. This chain joins TRBV9 and TRBJ1-5; TRBD1 matches at 7 bases. The closer fit of TRBJ1-3 to the DNA end suggests the J call may be wrong. The CDR3 runs 13 residues. CDR1 is SGDLS, CDR2 YYNGEE, per germline. CDR3 sequence: CASSATGDNTIYF. In nucleotides, the CDR3 is TGTGCCAGCAGCGCAACAGGGGATAACACCATATATTTT.